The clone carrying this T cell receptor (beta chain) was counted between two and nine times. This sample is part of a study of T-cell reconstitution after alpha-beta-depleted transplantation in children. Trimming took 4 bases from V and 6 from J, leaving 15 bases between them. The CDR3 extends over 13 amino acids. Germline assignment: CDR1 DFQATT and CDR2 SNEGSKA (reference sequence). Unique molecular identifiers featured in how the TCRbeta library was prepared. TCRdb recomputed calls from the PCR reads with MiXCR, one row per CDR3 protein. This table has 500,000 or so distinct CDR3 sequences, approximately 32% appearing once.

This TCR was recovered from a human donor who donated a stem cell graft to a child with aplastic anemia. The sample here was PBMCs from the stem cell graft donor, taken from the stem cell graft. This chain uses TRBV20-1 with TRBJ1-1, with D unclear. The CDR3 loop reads CSAILSRKAEAFF. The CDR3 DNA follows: TGCAGTGCTATATTATCCAGAAAGGCTGAAGCTTTCTTT.